A single sample gave rise to the 23 T cell receptor beta chains below, sequenced in a study of T cell responses to AZD1222 COVID-19 vaccine. Assay used: immunoSEQ multiplex PCR; TCRdb lists only in-frame clones, some missing. The repertoire holds under 110,000 clones, about nine tenths seen once, with 5.1% in the top ten. The sequencing here drew on peripheral blood, taken on day 0 of AZD1222 vaccination. Source of these receptors: an adult in good health.

V gene TRBV7-3 combines with J gene TRBJ1-1, with D unclear. CDR3 size: 13 residues. CDR1 is SGHTA and CDR2 is FQGTGA in the germline V gene. Trimming pared 5 bases from V and 5 bases from J, leaving 12 bases between. The CDR3 loop reads CASSGRGGTEAFF. In nucleotides, the CDR3 is TGTGCCAGCAGCGGCCGCGGTGGGACTGAAGCTTTCTTT.

This CDR3 reads CASSPRWDSYGYTF. The CDR3 DNA follows: TGTGCCAGCAGCCCCAGGTGGGACAGCTATGGCTACACCTTC. The chain recombines TRBV3-1 (or the pseudogene TRBV3-2) with TRBJ1-2; 7 bases match TRBD1. The CDR3 extends over 14 amino acids. V dropped 4 bases and J dropped 4; count of bases not matched to a gene: 6. Germline loops: CDR1 LGHDT, CDR2 YNNKEL (reference sequence).

The chain recombines TRBV19 with TRBJ1-1; perhaps TRBD1 as D (6 bases). The germline CDR1 and CDR2 sequences are LNHDA and SQIVND (reference sequence). This CDR3 is 13 amino acids long. With 6 bases removed from V and 0 bases from J, the gap between germline ends came to 8 bases. DNA of the CDR3: TGTGCCAGTAGCCGGACAGTGAACACTGAAGCTTTCTTT. This sequence encodes CASSRTVNTEAFF. The full variable domain, its missing parts supplied by reference TRBV19 and TRBJ1-1, is DGGITQSPKYLFRKEGQNVTLSCEQNLNHDAMYWYRQDPGQGLRLIYYSQIVNDFQKGDIAEGYSVSREKKESFPLTVTSAQKNPTAFYLCASSRTVNTEAFFGQGTRLTVV.

The J gene is TRBJ1-4, the V gene TRBV7-9; 7 bases agree with TRBD1. Germline V gives CDR1 SEHNR, CDR2 FQNEAQ (reference sequence). The CDR3 consists of 16 residues. V shed 5 bases and J 2 bases; nucleotides not matched to a gene: 8. CDR3 sequence (DNA): TGTGCCAGCAGCCCCCAGACAGGGCGCACTAATGAAAAACTGTTTTTT. This sequence encodes CASSPQTGRTNEKLFF.

The chain carries TRBV7-8 and TRBJ1-2; D is unresolved. CDR1 is SGHVS and CDR2 is FQNEAQ in the germline V gene. Trimming left V 6 bases short and J 9 bases short, with 17 bases between. The CDR3 totals 13 residues. The CDR3 spells CASRPPQILRYTF. Written as DNA, the CDR3 is TGTGCCAGCAGACCCCCCCAAATTCTCCGCTACACCTTC.

The gene calls are TRBV19 and TRBJ2-5; D uncertain. V was clipped by 3 bases and J by 4 bases, with 18 bases between them. The CDR3 is made up of 16 amino acids. Germline V lookup: CDR1 LNHDA, CDR2 SQIVND (reference sequence). The CDR3 spells CASSIAPGSPVETQYF. The CDR3 coding sequence is TGTGCCAGTAGTATTGCCCCGGGCTCTCCTGTAGAGACCCAGTACTTC.

The V and J genes are TRBV5-1 and TRBJ1-1, with D maybe TRBD1 (5 bases). V dropped 1 base and J dropped 1 base, with 8 bases sitting between them. Germline-derived CDR1 and CDR2 are SGHRS and YFSETQ. This CDR3 is built from 14 residues. Here the CDR3 reads CASSLYGQNTEAFF. The CDR3 DNA reads TGCGCCAGCAGCTTGTATGGACAGAACACTGAAGCTTTCTTT.

This rearrangement joins TRBV6-5 to TRBJ1-2; D perhaps matches TRBD1 (6 bases). The V and J ends lost 7 bases and 4 bases respectively, with 10 bases between them. Germline V gene sequence: CDR1 MNHEY, CDR2 SVGAGI. This CDR3 is 12 amino acids long. CDR3 coding DNA: TGTGCCAGCAAAGGGGGAGGCTATGGCTACACCTTC. Its protein product is CASKGGGYGYTF.

V is TRBV4-3 and J is TRBJ2-1; D is unclear. This CDR3 region has 15 residues. Germline assignment: CDR1 LGHNA and CDR2 YSLEER. V was cut by 0 bases and J by 4 bases, with 10 bases left in between. CDR3 DNA: TGCGCCAGCAGCCAAGAAGGAAGAGTATACAATGAGCAGTTCTTC. Its protein product is CASSQEGRVYNEQFF.

The J gene is TRBJ2-2, the V gene TRBV29-1; the match to TRBD2 covers 7 bases. The CDR3 runs to 17 residues. CDR1 SQVTM and CDR2 ANQGSEA come from the germline V gene. Trimming cost V 4 bases and J 2 bases; bases outside gene matches: 13. Here the CDR3 DNA reads TGCAGCGTTGCCCCCGTGGGGCTAGCGGAAAACACCGGGGAGCTGTTTTTT. Translation gives CSVAPVGLAENTGELFF.

The chain couples TRBV5-1 to TRBJ2-3, with D unresolved. Germline V gene sequence: CDR1 SGHRS, CDR2 YFSETQ. Between the trimmed V and J ends, which lost 1 base and 4 bases, there was a span of 10 bases. The CDR3 has 14 residues. The CDR3 DNA is TGCGCCAGCAGCTTGACGCCAGGATCAGATACGCAGTATTTT. Its protein product is CASSLTPGSDTQYF.

V gene TRBV18 combines with J gene TRBJ1-1, with 9 bases lining up with TRBD1. Germline CDR1 and CDR2: KGHSH and LQKENI. V trimming: 0 bases; J trimming: 5 bases; junction bases outside the gene matches: 10. This CDR3 region has 17 residues. CDR3 in DNA: TGTGCCAGCTCACCACCGGCGAGGACAGGGGTTGGGACTGAAGCTTTCTTT. It yields the protein CASSPPARTGVGTEAFF.

V is TRBV6-4 and J is TRBJ2-7; 7 nucleotides agree with TRBD2. After removal of 3 bases from V and 6 bases from J, the junction contained 8 bases not matched to a gene. CDR3 length equals 14 residues. CDR1 MRHNA and CDR2 SNTAGT come from the germline V gene. The CDR3 here is CASSEVAGVSEQYF. The CDR3 nucleotides are TGTGCCAGCAGTGAGGTGGCGGGAGTAAGCGAGCAGTACTTC.

The V call is TRBV2, the J call TRBJ1-2, with 8 bases matching TRBD1. Germline V lookup: CDR1 SNHLY, CDR2 FYNNEI. V trimming: 6 bases; J trimming: 6 bases; junction bases outside the gene matches: 6. This CDR3 region has 13 residues. In nucleotides, the CDR3 is TGTGCCAGCAGGGGGACAGGCCCGAATGGCTACACCTTC. This gives the protein CASRGTGPNGYTF.

The chain combines TRBV10-3 with TRBJ1-6; D is unresolved. The germline V gene encodes CDR1 ENHRY and CDR2 SYGVKD. Trimming removed 3 bases at V and 8 bases at J, with 11 bases between. CDR3 length: 14 residues. Here the CDR3 DNA reads TGTGCCATCAGTGAAATAGTCGCCGATTCACCCCTCCACTTT. This codes for CAISEIVADSPLHF.

The V gene is TRBV29-1, the J gene TRBJ2-3; 10 bases match TRBD2. J was trimmed by 4 bases and V by 4 bases; bases with no gene match: 5. The CDR3 has 14 residues. The V gene's germline CDR1 is SQVTM and CDR2 ANQGSEA. The CDR3 region is CSVGASGSPDTQYF. The CDR3 region has the DNA TGCAGCGTTGGTGCTAGCGGGAGTCCAGATACGCAGTATTTT.

The CDR3 spells CASRDRVGGYTF. CDR3 in DNA: TGTGCCAGCCGTGACAGGGTTGGTGGCTACACCTTC. The chain couples TRBV19 to TRBJ1-2; 7 nucleotides align to TRBD1. Trimming took 9 bases from V and 7 from J; bases not matched to a gene: 8. There are 12 residues in the CDR3. Germline assignment: CDR1 LNHDA and CDR2 SQIVND (reference sequence).

This clone was counted between two and nine times. The chain uses TRBV19 and TRBJ1-1; D is unclear. The CDR3 covers 12 residues. CDR1 LNHDA and CDR2 SQIVND come from the germline V gene (reference sequence). Trimming removed 4 bases at V and 4 bases at J, with 7 bases between. This chain's CDR3 is CASSRISTEAFF. DNA of the CDR3: TGTGCCAGTAGTAGGATTAGCACTGAAGCTTTCTTT.

CDR3 sequence (DNA): TGTGCCAGTAGTATCGGACAGTTCTCCTACGAGCAGTACTTC. The encoded protein is CASSIGQFSYEQYF. The V and J genes are TRBV19 and TRBJ2-7; a possible D gene is TRBD1 (6 bases). The V gene's germline CDR1 is LNHDA and CDR2 SQIVND (reference sequence). The ends were cut back, 3 bases at V and 0 bases at J, with 9 bases in the middle. This CDR3 region has 14 residues.

This rearrangement joins TRBV12-3 or TRBV12-4 to TRBJ1-1, with unresolved D. Trimming took 3 bases from V and 4 from J, leaving 9 bases between them. There are 13 residues in the CDR3. The CDR3 DNA reads TGTGCCAGCAGTTTGCTTATGGGCACTGAAGCTTTCTTT. Translated, it gives CASSLLMGTEAFF.

The chain has TRBV5-6 and TRBJ1-6, with unresolved D. This CDR3 has 11 amino acids. Germline lookup yields CDR1 SGHDT and CDR2 YYEEEE. The V gene lost 4 bases and the J gene lost 14 bases, with 10 bases spanning the gap. CDR3 bases: TGTGCCAGCAGCGGTCGAGGTACCCTCCACTTT. It specifies CASSGRGTLHF. Based on the CDR3 plus reference TRBV5-6 and TRBJ1-6, the full variable domain is DAGVTQSPTHLIKTRGQQVTLRCSPKSGHDTVSWYQQALGQGPQFIFQYYEEEERQRGNFPDRFSGHQFPNYSSELNVNALLLGDSALYLCASSGRGTLHFGNGTRLTVT.

The CDR3 coding sequence is TGTGCCAGCAGCCCCGGGACAGGGAAATTTTCCGCCGGGGAGCTGTTTTTT. It encodes CASSPGTGKFSAGELFF. The rearrangement links TRBV5-5 to TRBJ2-2, with TRBD1 identical over 9 bases. Unmatched junction bases numbered 13, after V lost 4 bases and J lost 6 bases. Looked up from germline, CDR1 is SGHKS and CDR2 is YYEKEE (reference sequence). The CDR3 spans 17 residues.

This rearrangement joins TRBV5-6 to TRBJ2-1; either TRBD1 or TRBD2 may supply D (6 bases each). The germline gives CDR1 SGHDT, CDR2 YYEEEE. Trimming removed 3 bases at V and 2 bases at J, with 12 bases between. The CDR3 is made up of 15 amino acids. The CDR3 DNA reads as TGTGCCAGCAGCTGGGGGCGCGGGGCCTACAATGAGCAGTTCTTC. Translated: CASSWGRGAYNEQFF.